Given below is one TCR beta chain in context. What antigen it recognizes has not been identified. The input lacks base qualities; no much larger clone sits a single base away. Each collaborating institution followed its own protocols to collect whole blood in K2EDTA tubes. For TCRbeta analysis, collaborators shipped samples as frozen whole blood, isolated PBMCs, or DNA extracted from either of those sample types. V is trimmed back by 4 bases and J by 2 bases, and the junction contains 6 bases that no gene match accounts for. From a lookup of the germline V gene (reference sequence), CDR1 and CDR2 are SGHNT and YYREEE. Including cysteine and phenylalanine, the CDR3 has 15 amino acids. Left in the record is the CDR3 DNA by itself, 45 bases read in frame from the first base. The sample originates from a study of blood T cell repertoires in COVID-19 (dated by TCRdb to 2018 to 2020). About the full investigation: The collaborator samples originated in the United States, Italy and Spain and spanned the acute and convalescent phases of COVID-19. The prospective study material was composed of cDNA or gDNA derived from T cells, B-cell-depleted T cells, or PBMCs. The dataset comprised deeply sampled blood TCRbeta repertoires from subjects exposed to, actively infected with, or recovered from COVID-19. A freely available public database, intended as a resource for researchers studying the immune response to SARS-CoV-2, is where the repertoires were released. Samples came from the ongoing ImmuneRACE study (first 160 participants) plus 1,254 subjects from 6 global collaborators. Nearly every sample came with metadata listing a de-identified subject ID, COVID-19 status, age in years and sex. Where available, HLA class I and class II types were taken from metadata supplied by the sample provider and were not determined by assay-based typing. Study-wide findings and limitations: The amount of clinical and demographic metadata varied by source and participant and was provided uncurated.

TCRbeta CDR3 regions were amplified from genomic DNA by means of the immunoSEQ Assay, a bias-controlled multiplex PCR. On the study's bioinformatics: The number of nucleated cells in each sample was estimated by amplification of reference gene primers within the assay. To quantify the absolute abundance of each unique TCRbeta CDR3 rearrangement, sequence reads were collapsed and filtered. For each sample, productive Simpson clonality was calculated by taking the square root of Simpson's diversity index across productive rearrangements. TCRdb retrieved this table from immuneACCESS and kept in-frame rearrangements only. Not all clones are present; in checked studies, unresolved V genes account for under half, and no reason is known for the remainder. V, J and clone size reflect that table, while D and trimming were determined from the DNA. Here the sample has roughly 200,000 clones; around 83% occur a single time. The ten largest make up about 13% of the sample.

The sequence joins TRBV5-4 to TRBJ2-1; 7 central bases correspond to TRBD2. The clonotype comes from a human donor in a cohort sampled during active COVID-19. The sample was peripheral blood. The nucleotides read TGTGCCAGCAGCATAGGACTAGTGGCCTACAATGAGCAGTTCTTC. The translation is CASSIGLVAYNEQFF.